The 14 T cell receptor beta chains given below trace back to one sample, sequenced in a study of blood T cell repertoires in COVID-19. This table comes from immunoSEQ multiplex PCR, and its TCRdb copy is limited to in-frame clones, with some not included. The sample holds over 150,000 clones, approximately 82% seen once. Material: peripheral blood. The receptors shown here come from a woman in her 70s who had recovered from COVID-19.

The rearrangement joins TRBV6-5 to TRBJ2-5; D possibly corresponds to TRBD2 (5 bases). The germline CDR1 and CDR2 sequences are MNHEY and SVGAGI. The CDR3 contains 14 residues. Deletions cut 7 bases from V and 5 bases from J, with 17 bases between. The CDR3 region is CASTRRPGRETQYF. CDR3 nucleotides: TGTGCCAGCACCCGGAGGCCTGGGCGCGAGACCCAGTACTTC.

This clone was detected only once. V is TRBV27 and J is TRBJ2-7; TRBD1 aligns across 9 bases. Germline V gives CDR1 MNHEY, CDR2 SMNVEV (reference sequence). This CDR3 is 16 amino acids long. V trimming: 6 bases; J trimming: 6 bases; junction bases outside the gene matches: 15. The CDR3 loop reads CASRQGAGTGSLEQYF. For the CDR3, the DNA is TGTGCCAGCAGGCAAGGGGCCGGGACAGGGTCCCTCGAGCAGTACTTC.

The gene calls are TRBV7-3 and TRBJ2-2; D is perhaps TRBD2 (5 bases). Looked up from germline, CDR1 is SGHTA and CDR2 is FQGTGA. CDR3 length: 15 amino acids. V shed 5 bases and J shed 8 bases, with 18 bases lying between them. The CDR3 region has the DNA TGTGCCAGCAGCGCGGACTCTTGGGCGGGTGGGGAGCTGTTTTTT. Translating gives CASSADSWAGGELFF. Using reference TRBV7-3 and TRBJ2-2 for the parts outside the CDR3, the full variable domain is GAGVSQTPSNKVTEKGKYVELRCDPISGHTALYWYRQSLGQGPEFLIYFQGTGAADDSGLPNDRFFAVRPEGSVSTLKIQRTERGDSAVYLCASSADSWAGGELFFGEGSRLTVL.

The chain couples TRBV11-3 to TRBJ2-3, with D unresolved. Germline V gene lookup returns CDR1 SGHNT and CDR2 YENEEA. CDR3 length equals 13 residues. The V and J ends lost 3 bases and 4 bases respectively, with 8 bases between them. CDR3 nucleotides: TGTGCCAGCAGCTTTACCCAGTCAGATACGCAGTATTTT. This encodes CASSFTQSDTQYF.

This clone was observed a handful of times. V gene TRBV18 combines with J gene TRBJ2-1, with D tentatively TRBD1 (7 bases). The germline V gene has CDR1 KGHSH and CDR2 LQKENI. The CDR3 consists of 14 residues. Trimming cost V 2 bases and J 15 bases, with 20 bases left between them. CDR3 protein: CASSPGVAGQRVFF. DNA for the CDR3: TGTGCCAGCTCACCAGGGGTGGCGGGACAGCGGGTGTTCTTC.

The CDR3 DNA is TGCGCCAGCAGCCAACCACGCCCCGGGGCCCGGACTAGCGGGAGGTCCTACAATGAGCAGTTCTTC. Its protein is CASSQPRPGARTSGRSYNEQFF. This chain connects TRBV4-3 to TRBJ2-1; 14 positions match TRBD2. The ends lost 2 bases at V and 1 base at J; junction bases unmatched: 16. The CDR3 contains 22 residues. Per the germline V gene, CDR1 is LGHNA and CDR2 is YSLEER.

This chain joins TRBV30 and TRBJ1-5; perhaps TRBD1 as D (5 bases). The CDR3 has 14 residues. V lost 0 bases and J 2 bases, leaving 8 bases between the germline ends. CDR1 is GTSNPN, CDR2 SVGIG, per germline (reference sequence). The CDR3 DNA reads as TGTGCCTGGAGTGTTCGGGGGGGCAATCAGCCCCAGCATTTT. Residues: CAWSVRGGNQPQHF.

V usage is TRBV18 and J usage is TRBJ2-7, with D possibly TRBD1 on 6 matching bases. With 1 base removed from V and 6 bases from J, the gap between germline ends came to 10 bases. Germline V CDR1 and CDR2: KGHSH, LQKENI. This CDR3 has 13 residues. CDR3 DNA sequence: TGTGCCAGCTCACCACGGGTAGGGGGCGAGCAGTACTTC. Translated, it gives CASSPRVGGEQYF.

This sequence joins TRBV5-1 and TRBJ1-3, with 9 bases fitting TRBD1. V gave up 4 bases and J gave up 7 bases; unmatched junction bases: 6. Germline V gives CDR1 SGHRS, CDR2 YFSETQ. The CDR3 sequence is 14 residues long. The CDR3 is CASSPGTGRNTIYF. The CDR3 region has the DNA TGCGCCAGCAGCCCCGGGACAGGGAGGAACACCATATATTTT.

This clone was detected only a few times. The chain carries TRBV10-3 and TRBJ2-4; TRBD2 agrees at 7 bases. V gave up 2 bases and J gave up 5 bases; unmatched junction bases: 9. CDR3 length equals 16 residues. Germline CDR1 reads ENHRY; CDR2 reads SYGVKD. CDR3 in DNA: TGTGCCATCAGTGAGCTGGGGGGGGTACGTGAAAACATTCAGTACTTC. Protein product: CAISELGGVRENIQYF.

The CDR3 DNA follows: TGTGCCAGCTCACCCGACAGTCTCTATGGCTACACCTTC. It specifies CASSPDSLYGYTF. The gene calls are TRBV18 and TRBJ1-2; D perhaps matches TRBD1 (5 bases). The CDR3 runs 13 residues. CDR1 and CDR2 (germline): KGHSH, LQKENI. With 3 bases removed from V and 4 bases from J, the gap between germline ends came to 9 bases.

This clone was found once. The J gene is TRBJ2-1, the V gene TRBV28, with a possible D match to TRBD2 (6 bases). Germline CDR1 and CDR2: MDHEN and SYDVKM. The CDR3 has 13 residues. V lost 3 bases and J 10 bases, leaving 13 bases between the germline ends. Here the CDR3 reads CASSFGLPKEQFF. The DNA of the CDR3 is TGTGCCAGCAGTTTTGGACTACCCAAGGAGCAGTTCTTC.

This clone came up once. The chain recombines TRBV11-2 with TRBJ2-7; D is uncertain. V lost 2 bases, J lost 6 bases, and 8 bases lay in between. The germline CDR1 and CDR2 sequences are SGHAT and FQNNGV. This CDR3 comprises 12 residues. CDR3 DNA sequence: TGTGCCAGCAGCTTAACGGGTCTCGAGCAGTACTTC. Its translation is CASSLTGLEQYF. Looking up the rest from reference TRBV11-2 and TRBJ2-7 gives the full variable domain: EAGVAQSPRYKIIEKRQSVAFWCNPISGHATLYWYQQILGQGPKLLIQFQNNGVVDDSQLPKDRFSAERLKGVDSTLKIQPAKLEDSAVYLCASSLTGLEQYFGPGTRLTVT.

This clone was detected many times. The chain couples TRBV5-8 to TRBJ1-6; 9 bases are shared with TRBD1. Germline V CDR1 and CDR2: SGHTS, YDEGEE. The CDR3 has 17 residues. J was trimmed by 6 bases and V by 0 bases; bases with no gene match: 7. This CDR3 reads CASSLGTGAVLNSPLHF. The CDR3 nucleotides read TGTGCCAGCAGCTTGGGGACAGGGGCCGTCCTTAATTCACCCCTCCACTTT.